This T cell receptor (beta chain) was documented in a study of OX40 agonist ivuxolimab in advanced cancers. Study-wide points: CD4+ and CD8+ T cells in blood underwent clonal expansion by week 6 at 0.1 to 3.0 mg/kg.

The CDR3 loop spans 16 amino acids. The method was immunoSEQ multiplex PCR; TCRdb's version includes in-frame clones alone and lacks a portion of them. The profile shows 50,000 or so clones, 79% of them singletons. This clone was seen once. Its specificity is not known. The specimen comprised CD4+ or CD8+ T cells sorted from blood, sampled in a trial of the OX40 agonist ivuxolimab. The source is an adult with an advanced solid tumor such as melanoma, head and neck, liver or kidney cancer. The chain joins TRBV21-1 to TRBJ1-5; TRBD1, the table's D call, was not compared with the DNA. TRBV21-1 is a documented pseudogene. The CDR3 DNA reads as TGTGCCAGCAGCAACCCTGAAGCAGGGGAAAATCAGCCCCAGCATTTT. Residues: CASSNPEAGENQPQHF.